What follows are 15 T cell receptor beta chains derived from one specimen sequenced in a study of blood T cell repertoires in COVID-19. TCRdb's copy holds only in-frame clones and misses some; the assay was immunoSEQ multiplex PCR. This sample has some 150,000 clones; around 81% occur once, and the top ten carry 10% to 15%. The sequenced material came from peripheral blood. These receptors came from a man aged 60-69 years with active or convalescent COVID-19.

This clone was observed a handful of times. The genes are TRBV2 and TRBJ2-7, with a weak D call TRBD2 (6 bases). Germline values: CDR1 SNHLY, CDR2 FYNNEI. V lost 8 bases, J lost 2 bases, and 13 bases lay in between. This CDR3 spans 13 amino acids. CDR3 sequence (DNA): TGTGCCAGCGGACTAACGGGGCCCTACGAGCAGTACTTC. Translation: CASGLTGPYEQYF.

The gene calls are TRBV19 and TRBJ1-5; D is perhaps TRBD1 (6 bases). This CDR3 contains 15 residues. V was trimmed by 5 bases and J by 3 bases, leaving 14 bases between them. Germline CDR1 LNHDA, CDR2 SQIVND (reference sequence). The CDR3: CASSSKTGFNQPQHF. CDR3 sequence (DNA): TGTGCCAGTAGTTCGAAGACAGGATTCAATCAGCCCCAGCATTTT.

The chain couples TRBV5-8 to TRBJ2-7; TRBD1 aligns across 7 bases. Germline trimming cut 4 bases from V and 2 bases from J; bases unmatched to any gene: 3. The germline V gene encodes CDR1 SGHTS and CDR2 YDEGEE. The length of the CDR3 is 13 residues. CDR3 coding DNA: TGTGCCAGCAGCCGCCAGGGGGCCTACGAGCAGTACTTC. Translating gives CASSRQGAYEQYF.

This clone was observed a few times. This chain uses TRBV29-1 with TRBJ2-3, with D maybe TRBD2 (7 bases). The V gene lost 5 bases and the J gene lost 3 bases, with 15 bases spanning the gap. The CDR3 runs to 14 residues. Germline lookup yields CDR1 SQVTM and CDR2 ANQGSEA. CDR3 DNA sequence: TGCAGCGTTCAAGGGGGGGTAGGGACAGATACGCAGTATTTT. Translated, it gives CSVQGGVGTDTQYF.

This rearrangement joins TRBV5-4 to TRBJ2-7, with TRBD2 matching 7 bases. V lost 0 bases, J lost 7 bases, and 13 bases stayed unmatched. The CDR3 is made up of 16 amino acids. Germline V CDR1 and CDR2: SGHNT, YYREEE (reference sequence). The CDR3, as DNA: TGTGCCAGCAGCTTGGGGGGGGGAGGCGACGCTCGGGAGCAGTACTTC. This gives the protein CASSLGGGGDAREQYF.

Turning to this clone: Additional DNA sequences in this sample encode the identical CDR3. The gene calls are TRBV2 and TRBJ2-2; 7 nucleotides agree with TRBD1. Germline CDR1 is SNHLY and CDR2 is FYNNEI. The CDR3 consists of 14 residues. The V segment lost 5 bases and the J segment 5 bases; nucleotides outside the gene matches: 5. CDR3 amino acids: CASSPRGRTGELFF. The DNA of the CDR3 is TGTGCCAGCAGTCCTAGGGGGCGGACCGGGGAGCTGTTTTTT.

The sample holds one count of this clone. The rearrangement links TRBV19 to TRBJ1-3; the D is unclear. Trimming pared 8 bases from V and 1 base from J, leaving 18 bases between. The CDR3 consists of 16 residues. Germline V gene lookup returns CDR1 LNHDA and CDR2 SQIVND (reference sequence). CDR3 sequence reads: CASRSSSANSGNTIYF. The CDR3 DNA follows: TGTGCCAGTCGCTCCTCCTCCGCTAATTCTGGAAACACCATATATTTT.

The CDR3 coding sequence is TGTGCCAGCAGCTTCCGGTCTTCTTACTCTGGGGCCAACGTCCTGACTTTC. Its protein is CASSFRSSYSGANVLTF. The chain joins TRBV11-2 to TRBJ2-6, with D uncertain. Germline lookup yields CDR1 SGHAT and CDR2 FQNNGV. CDR3 length equals 17 residues. Trimming pared 3 bases from V and 0 bases from J, leaving 12 bases between. Filled out from reference TRBV11-2 and TRBJ2-6, the complete variable domain reads EAGVAQSPRYKIIEKRQSVAFWCNPISGHATLYWYQQILGQGPKLLIQFQNNGVVDDSQLPKDRFSAERLKGVDSTLKIQPAKLEDSAVYLCASSFRSSYSGANVLTFGAGSRLTVL.

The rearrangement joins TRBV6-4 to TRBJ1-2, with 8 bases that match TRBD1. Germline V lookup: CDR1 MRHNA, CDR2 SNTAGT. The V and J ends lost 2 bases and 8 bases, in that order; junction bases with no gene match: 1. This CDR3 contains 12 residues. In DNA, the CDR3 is TGTGCCAGCAGTGACCAGGGGGCCGGCTACACCTTC. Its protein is CASSDQGAGYTF.

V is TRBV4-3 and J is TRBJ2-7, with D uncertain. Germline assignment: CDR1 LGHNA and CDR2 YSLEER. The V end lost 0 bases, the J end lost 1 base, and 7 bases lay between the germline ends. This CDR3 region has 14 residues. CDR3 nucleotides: TGCGCCAGCAGCCAAGATCCATCATCCTACGAGCAGTACTTC. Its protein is CASSQDPSSYEQYF.

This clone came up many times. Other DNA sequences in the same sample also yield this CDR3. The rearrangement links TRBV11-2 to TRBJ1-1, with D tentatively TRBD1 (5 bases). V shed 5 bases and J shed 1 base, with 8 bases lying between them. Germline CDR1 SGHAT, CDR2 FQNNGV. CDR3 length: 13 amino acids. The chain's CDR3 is CASSPDTNTEAFF. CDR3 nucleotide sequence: TGTGCCAGCAGCCCGGACACGAACACTGAAGCTTTCTTT.

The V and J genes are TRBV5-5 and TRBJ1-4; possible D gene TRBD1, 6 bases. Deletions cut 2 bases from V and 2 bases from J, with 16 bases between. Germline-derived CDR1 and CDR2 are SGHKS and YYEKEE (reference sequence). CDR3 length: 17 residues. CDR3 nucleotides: TGTGCCAGCAGCTTTGGACCCGCAGGGGCGACTAATGAAAAACTGTTTTTT. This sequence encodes CASSFGPAGATNEKLFF.

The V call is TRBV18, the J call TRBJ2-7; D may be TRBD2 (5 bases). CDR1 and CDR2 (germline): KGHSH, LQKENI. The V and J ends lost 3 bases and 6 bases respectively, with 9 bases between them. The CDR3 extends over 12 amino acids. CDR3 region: CASSPSSREQYF. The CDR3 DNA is TGTGCCAGCTCACCCTCTAGCCGCGAGCAGTACTTC. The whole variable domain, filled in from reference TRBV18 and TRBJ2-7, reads NAGVMQNPRHLVRRRGQEARLRCSPMKGHSHVYWYRQLPEEGLKFMVYLQKENIIDESGMPKERFSAEFPKEGPSILRIQQVVRGDSAAYFCASSPSSREQYFGPGTRLTVT.

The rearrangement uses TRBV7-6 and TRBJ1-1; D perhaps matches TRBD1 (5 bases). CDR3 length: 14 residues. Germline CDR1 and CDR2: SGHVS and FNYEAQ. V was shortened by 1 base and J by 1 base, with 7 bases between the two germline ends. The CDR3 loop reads CASSLGTQNTEAFF. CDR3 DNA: TGTGCCAGCAGCTTAGGGACACAGAACACTGAAGCTTTCTTT.

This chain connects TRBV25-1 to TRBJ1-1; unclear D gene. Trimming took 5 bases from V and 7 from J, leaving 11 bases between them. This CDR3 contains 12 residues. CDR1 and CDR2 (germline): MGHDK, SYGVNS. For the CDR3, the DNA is TGTGCCAGCAGTTATTTGGGGAGTGAAGCTTTCTTT. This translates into CASSYLGSEAFF.